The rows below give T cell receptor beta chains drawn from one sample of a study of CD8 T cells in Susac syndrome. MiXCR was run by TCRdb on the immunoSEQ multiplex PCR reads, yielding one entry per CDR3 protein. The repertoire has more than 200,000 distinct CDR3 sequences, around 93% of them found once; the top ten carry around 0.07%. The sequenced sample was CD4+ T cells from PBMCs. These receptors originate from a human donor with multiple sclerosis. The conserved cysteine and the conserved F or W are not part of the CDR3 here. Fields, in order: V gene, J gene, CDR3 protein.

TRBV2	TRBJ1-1	ASSPIRTVYEAF
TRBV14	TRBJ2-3	ASSQVGRDTQY
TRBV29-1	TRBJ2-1	SVPFRGFDEQF
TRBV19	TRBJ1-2	ASSMGYGYT
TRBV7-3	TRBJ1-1	ASSLMGGTGNTEAF
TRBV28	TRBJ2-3	ASSATSPDTQY
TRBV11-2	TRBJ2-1	ASSLMWGSDEQF
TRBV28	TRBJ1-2	ASSTGTGNYGYT
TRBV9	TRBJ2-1	ASSSGLPPYNEQF
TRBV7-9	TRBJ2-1	ASSPGLYEQF
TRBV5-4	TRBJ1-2	ASSTTGGDGYT
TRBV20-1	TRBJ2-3	SAPPPTGSTDTQY
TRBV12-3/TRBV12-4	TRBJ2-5	ASSFWASGRSETQY
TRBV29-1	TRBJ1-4	SVGIQGAAKLF
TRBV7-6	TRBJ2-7	ASSLTGGTLDREQY
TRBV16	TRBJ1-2	ASSPAGVNYGYT
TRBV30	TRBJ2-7	AWRKGLAGSYEQY
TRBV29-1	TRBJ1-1	SVRTGQGSDTEAF
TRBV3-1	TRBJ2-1	ASSQGRSSEQF
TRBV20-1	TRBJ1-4	SARQGGREKLF
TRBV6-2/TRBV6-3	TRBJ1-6	ASSYTAYNSPLH
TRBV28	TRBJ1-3	ASSLLLLGNTIY
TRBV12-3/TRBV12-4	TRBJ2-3	ASSPSGVTDTQY
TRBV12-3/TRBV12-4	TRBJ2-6	ASSPGDRRSGANVLT
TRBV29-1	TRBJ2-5	SSSQGLQETQY
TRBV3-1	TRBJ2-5	ASRGQKQLY
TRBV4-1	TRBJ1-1	ASSRSTASNTEAF
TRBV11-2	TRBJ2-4	ASSLIGQKNIQY
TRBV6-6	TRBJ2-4	ASRPPGTGSDIQY
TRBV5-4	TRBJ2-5	ASSLVGGSVQTQY
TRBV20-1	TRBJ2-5	SARPGGETQY
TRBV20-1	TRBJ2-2	SATGIVNTGELF
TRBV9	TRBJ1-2	ASNLGGRSGYT
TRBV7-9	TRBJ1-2	ASSRGAGGTLYGYT
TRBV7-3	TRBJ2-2	ASSLNGPANTGELF